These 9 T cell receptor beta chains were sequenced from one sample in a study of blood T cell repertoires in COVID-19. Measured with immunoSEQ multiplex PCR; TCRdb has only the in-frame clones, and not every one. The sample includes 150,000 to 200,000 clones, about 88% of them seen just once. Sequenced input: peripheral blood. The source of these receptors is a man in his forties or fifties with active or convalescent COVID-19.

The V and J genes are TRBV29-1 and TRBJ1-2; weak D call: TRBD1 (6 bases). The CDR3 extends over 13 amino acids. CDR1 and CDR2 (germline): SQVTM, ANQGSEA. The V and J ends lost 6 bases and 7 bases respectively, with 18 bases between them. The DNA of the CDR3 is TGCAGCGTGACCGACAGGAGGTCCCGTGGCTACACCTTC. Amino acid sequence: CSVTDRRSRGYTF.

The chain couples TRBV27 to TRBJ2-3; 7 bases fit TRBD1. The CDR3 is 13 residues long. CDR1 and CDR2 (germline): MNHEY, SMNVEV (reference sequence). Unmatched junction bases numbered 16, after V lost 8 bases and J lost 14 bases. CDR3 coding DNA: TGTGCCAGCGGGGAGCCACGACAGGGCCCAAGGTATTTT. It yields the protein CASGEPRQGPRYF.

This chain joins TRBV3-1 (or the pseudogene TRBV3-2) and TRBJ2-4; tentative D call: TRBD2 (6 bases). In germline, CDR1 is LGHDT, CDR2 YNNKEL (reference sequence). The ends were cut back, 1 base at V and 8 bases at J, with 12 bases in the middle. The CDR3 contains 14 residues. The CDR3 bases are TGTGCCAGCAGCCAAGGACGGGAGAGCGACATTCAGTACTTC. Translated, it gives CASSQGRESDIQYF.

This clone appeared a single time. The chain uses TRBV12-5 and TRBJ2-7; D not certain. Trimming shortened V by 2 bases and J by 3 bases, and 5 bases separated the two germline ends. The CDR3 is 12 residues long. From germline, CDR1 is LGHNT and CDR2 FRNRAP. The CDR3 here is CASGLRDYEQYF. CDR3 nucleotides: TGTGCTAGTGGTTTGAGAGACTACGAGCAGTACTTC.

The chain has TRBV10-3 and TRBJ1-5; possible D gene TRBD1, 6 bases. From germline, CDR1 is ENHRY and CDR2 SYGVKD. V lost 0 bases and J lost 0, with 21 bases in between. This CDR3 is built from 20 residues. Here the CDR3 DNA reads TGTGCCATCAGTGAGTCCTCCCGTGCGCAGGGGATTTATAGCAATCAGCCCCAGCATTTT. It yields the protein CAISESSRAQGIYSNQPQHF.

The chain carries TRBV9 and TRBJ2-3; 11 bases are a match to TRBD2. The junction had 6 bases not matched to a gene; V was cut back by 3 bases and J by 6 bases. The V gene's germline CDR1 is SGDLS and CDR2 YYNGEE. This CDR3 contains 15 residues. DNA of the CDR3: TGTGCCAGCAGCGGCTATCGGACTAGCGGGGATACGCAGTATTTT. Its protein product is CASSGYRTSGDTQYF.

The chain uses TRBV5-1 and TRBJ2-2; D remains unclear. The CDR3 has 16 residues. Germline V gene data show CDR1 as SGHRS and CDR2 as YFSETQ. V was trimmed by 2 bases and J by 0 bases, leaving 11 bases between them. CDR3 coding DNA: TGCGCCAGCAGCTTTCTCCCCACAGCGAACACCGGGGAGCTGTTTTTT. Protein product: CASSFLPTANTGELFF.

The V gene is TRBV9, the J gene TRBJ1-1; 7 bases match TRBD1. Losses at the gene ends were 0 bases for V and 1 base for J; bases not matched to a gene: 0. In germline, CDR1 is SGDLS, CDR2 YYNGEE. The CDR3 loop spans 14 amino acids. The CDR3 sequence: CASSVGTGNTEAFF. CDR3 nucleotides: TGTGCCAGCAGCGTAGGGACAGGGAACACTGAAGCTTTCTTT.

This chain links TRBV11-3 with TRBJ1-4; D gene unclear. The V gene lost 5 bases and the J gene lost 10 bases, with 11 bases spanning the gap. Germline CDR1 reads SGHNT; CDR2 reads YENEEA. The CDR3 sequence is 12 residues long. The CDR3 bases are TGTGCCAGCAGCCCCAGCGGGGTAAAACTGTTTTTT. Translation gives CASSPSGVKLFF.